The 2 T cell receptor beta chains below come from one sample, sequenced in a study of glioma-infiltrating T cells after dendritic cell vaccination. Method: immunoSEQ multiplex PCR; TCRdb's copy keeps in-frame clones and lacks some. The data hold around 87,000 clones, with around four fifths observed a single time. Sample time point: after dendritic cell vaccination, including at tumor progression/relapse. Sequenced here: blood, sampled after dendritic cell vaccination. Receptors originate from a human donor with glioblastoma.

The count of this clone is one. The V call is TRBV7-8, the J call TRBJ2-1, with 7 bases lining up with TRBD1. Germline V gives CDR1 SGHVS, CDR2 FQNEAQ. Trimming took 5 bases from V and 0 from J; bases not matched to a gene: 13. The CDR3 length is 18 residues. CDR3 loop: CASSPNPGTVSSYNEQFF. CDR3 in DNA: TGTGCCAGCAGCCCAAACCCCGGGACAGTAAGCTCCTACAATGAGCAGTTCTTC.

The chain is built from TRBV9 and TRBJ1-1; D unclear. The germline V and J ends were trimmed by 0 bases and 1 base, with 7 bases remaining between them. The length of the CDR3 is 14 residues. Germline V gene lookup returns CDR1 SGDLS and CDR2 YYNGEE. CDR3 sequence (DNA): TGTGCCAGCAGCGTAGGGGCAGGGAACACTGAAGCTTTCTTT. It codes for CASSVGAGNTEAFF.